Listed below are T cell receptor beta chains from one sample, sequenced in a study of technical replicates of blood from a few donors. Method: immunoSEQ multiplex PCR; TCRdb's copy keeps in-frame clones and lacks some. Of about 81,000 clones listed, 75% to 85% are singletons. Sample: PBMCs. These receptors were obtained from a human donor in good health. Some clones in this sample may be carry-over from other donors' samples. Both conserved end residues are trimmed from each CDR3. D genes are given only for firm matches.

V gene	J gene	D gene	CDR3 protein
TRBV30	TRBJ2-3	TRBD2	AWGLADYETSPDTQY
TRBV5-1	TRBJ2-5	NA	ASSLGGSGQETQY
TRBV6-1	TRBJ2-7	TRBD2	ASSTRLAGEVEQY
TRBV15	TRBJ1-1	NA	ATSRDRQVTEAF
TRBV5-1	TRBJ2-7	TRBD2	ASSLGDGGAHEQY
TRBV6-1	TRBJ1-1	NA	ASSVQGNTEAF
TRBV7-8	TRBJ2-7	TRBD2	ASSLADGGSNIEQY
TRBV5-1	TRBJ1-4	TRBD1	ASSLVGGDRGNEKLF
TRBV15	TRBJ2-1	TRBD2	ATSRDLAGAGEQF
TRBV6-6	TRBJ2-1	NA	ASTRRGESSYNEQF
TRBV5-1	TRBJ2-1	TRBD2	ASSLGAGDSPTMKQF
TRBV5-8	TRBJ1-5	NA	ASSLAGLSNQPQH
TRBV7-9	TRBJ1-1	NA	ASSFAQNTEAF
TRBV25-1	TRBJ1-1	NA	ASSEYSGAPENTEAF